Listed below are T cell receptor beta chains from one sample, sequenced in a study of shared clonotypes between healthy human individuals. Profiling relied on immunoSEQ multiplex PCR, and the TCRdb table lists in-frame clones only, not all of them. The sample yields 2 million to 3 million clones, 93% seen once. The sequencing sample was made of naive CD4+ T cells from PBMCs. All receptors derive from a man younger than 35 in good health. Some clones in this sample may be carry-over from other donors' samples. Each CDR3 is given with its conserved first and last residue. The D gene is left open where the match is weak. Clone size is shown for a subset of rows, as once, few, many or a class of expanded clone.

>TRBJ2-7|.|TRBV30|.
TGTGCCTGGAGTGTTCTGGCTACGGGAGAGCAGTACTTC
CAWSVLATGEQYF
>TRBJ2-7|TRBD1|TRBV6-5|.
TGTGCCAGCAAGATTAACAGGGGGACCTACGAGCAGTACTTC
CASKINRGTYEQYF
>TRBJ1-6|TRBD1|TRBV7-9|once
TGTGCCAGCAGCTCCCGCCTACAGGGGGAGAGTAATTCACCCCTCCACTTT
CASSSRLQGESNSPLHF
>TRBJ2-7|.|TRBV7-9|.
TGTGCCAGCAGCCCCGGACACCCAGGTATAGACGAGCAGTACTTC
CASSPGHPGIDEQYF
>TRBJ1-2|TRBD1|TRBV5-5|.
TGTGCCAGCAGCTCCCGGGACAGTAACTATGGCTACACCTTC
CASSSRDSNYGYTF
>TRBJ2-7|TRBD1|TRBV4-1|.
TGCGCCAGCAGCCAAGGACGGGGACAGTTAAGTGGCGAGCAGTACTTC
CASSQGRGQLSGEQYF
>TRBJ1-1|TRBD1|TRBV6-5|.
TGTGCCAGCAGTAAAACAGGGGGCACTGAAGCTTTCTTT
CASSKTGGTEAFF
>TRBJ2-5|TRBD1|TRBV5-6|.
TGTGCCAGCAGCCCAGGGACAGGGTTGGCGGAGACCCAGTACTTC
CASSPGTGLAETQYF
>TRBJ2-7|.|TRBV29-1|.
TGCAGCGTTGAAGGCCTTCAAGGGGACTACGAGCAGTACTTC
CSVEGLQGDYEQYF
>TRBJ2-7|.|TRBV10-3|.
TGTGCCATCAGTGGCCCTGGGGGTAGCGGAGAGGGATCCTACGAGCAGTACTTC
CAISGPGGSGEGSYEQYF
>TRBJ2-6|.|TRBV19|.
TGTGCCAGTAGTATAGTCGCCGGGTCCCTTGGGGCCAACGTCCTGACTTTC
CASSIVAGSLGANVLTF
>TRBJ2-5|TRBD1|TRBV7-8|.
TGTGCCAGCAGCTCCGGACAGGGTAGAGAGACCCAGTACTTC
CASSSGQGRETQYF
>TRBJ2-1|TRBD2|TRBV4-1|.
TGCGCCAGCAGCGATAGCGGGAGCGCATACAATGAGCAGTTCTTC
CASSDSGSAYNEQFF
>TRBJ1-3|.|TRBV11-2|.
TGTGCCAGCAGCCTAGCCCCGTGGCACACCATATATTTT
CASSLAPWHTIYF
>TRBJ2-7|TRBD2|TRBV7-6|.
TGTGCCAGCGCGATAGCGACTAGCGGGAGGGGGAGGCACGAGCAGTACTTC
CASAIATSGRGRHEQYF
>TRBJ2-2|.|TRBV6-6|.
TGTGCCAGCAGTCCTCATGGAGGGGAGAACACCGGGGAGCTGTTTTTT
CASSPHGGENTGELFF
>TRBJ2-6|.|TRBV19|.
TGTGCCAGTAGTATAGGCAGCAGCGGGGCCAACGTCCTGACTTTC
CASSIGSSGANVLTF